This T cell receptor beta chain was captured in a study of T-cell reconstitution after alpha-beta-depleted transplantation in children. Study observations and caveats: High day-60 TCRbeta diversity in some patients came from surviving recipient T cells and thymic progenitors. Expanded graft clones, several hundred of them, were reportedly the source of alpha-beta T cells about two months after transplant. Among T cells one year after transplant, newly produced cells accounted for most counts and diversity.

TCRbeta library construction was performed incorporating unique molecular identifiers. In TCRdb, the PCR reads were re-called with MiXCR into one record per CDR3 protein. In the table there are about 440,000 distinct CDR3 sequences, 43% of which are singletons. Deletions cut 6 bases from V and 4 bases from J, with 15 bases between. Per germline, CDR1 DFQATT and CDR2 SNEGSKA (reference sequence). There are 13 residues in the CDR3. In its sample, this clonotype was seen a few times. Its matching antigen is unknown. Sequenced material: PBMCs, taken before TCRalphabeta/CD19-depleted stem cell transplant. This TCR came from a girl aged 2 to 10 with aplastic anemia, due to receive a stem cell transplant. The chain has TRBV20-1 and TRBJ1-1; the D gene is possibly TRBD1 (6 bases). Written as DNA, the CDR3 is TGCAGTGCCCGAACGGGGGGCGGCACTGAAGCTTTCTTT. Translating gives CSARTGGGTEAFF.